One and the same sample provided the 3 T cell receptor beta chains below, sequenced in a study of early stage breast cancer tumors. This table comes from immunoSEQ multiplex PCR, and its TCRdb copy is limited to in-frame clones, with some not included. The repertoire holds about 46,000 clones, around 80% seen once, with around 3.4% in the top ten. Sequencing was performed on blood. The receptor source for this set is a person aged 40 to 49 with breast cancer.

Written as DNA, the CDR3 is TGTGCCAGCAGCTTAAACGTCCGGAACACCATATATTTT. Residues: CASSLNVRNTIYF. The genes are TRBV7-2 and TRBJ1-3; no reliable D call. The ends were cut back, 2 bases at V and 7 bases at J, with 9 bases in the middle. Germline-derived CDR1 and CDR2 are SGHTA and FQGNSA. This CDR3 is built from 13 residues.

This rearrangement joins TRBV19 to TRBJ2-4; weak D call: TRBD2 (5 bases). Trimming stripped 5 bases from V and 0 bases from J, with 11 bases between. CDR1 LNHDA and CDR2 SQIVND come from the germline V gene (reference sequence). This CDR3 region has 15 residues. The CDR3 coding sequence is TGTGCCAGTAGTCCCGGACTCATAGCCAAAAACATTCAGTACTTC. Translating it yields CASSPGLIAKNIQYF.

V gene TRBV25-1 combines with J gene TRBJ1-2; 7 bases map to TRBD1. CDR1 is MGHDK and CDR2 is SYGVNS in the germline V gene. J was trimmed by 4 bases and V by 4 bases; bases with no gene match: 18. CDR3 length equals 18 residues. The chain's CDR3 is CASSGERTGGPPPYGYTF. The CDR3, as DNA: TGTGCCAGCAGTGGAGAAAGGACAGGCGGCCCTCCACCCTATGGCTACACCTTC.